Listed here are 24 T cell receptor beta chains from one sample, sequenced in a study of T cell changes during pregnancy in multiple sclerosis. The method was immunoSEQ multiplex PCR; TCRdb's version includes in-frame clones alone and lacks a portion of them. Seen here are some 94,000 clones, 92% observed once, and the top ten hold more than 1.5%. Sequencing used peripheral blood, obtained in the first trimester of pregnancy. All receptors come from a female donor with multiple sclerosis, enrolled in a pregnancy study.

V gene TRBV9 combines with J gene TRBJ2-3; unclear D gene. There are 13 residues in the CDR3. The V gene lost 0 bases and the J gene lost 0 bases, with 2 bases spanning the gap. CDR1 SGDLS and CDR2 YYNGEE come from the germline V gene. This CDR3 is CASSVASTDTQYF. The CDR3 coding sequence is TGTGCCAGCAGCGTAGCGAGCACAGATACGCAGTATTTT.

V and J are TRBV29-1 and TRBJ2-3; D is possibly TRBD2 (6 bases). The germline V gene encodes CDR1 SQVTM and CDR2 ANQGSEA. V was cut by 8 bases and J by 0 bases, with 18 bases left in between. There are 15 residues in the CDR3. The CDR3 DNA reads as TGCAGCATCGTTCTAGCGTCAACTAGCACAGATACGCAGTATTTT. It yields the protein CSIVLASTSTDTQYF.

The rearrangement joins TRBV25-1 to TRBJ1-1; TRBD1 matches at 10 bases. Per germline, CDR1 MGHDK and CDR2 SYGVNS. The CDR3 spans 16 residues. Trimming cost V 6 bases and J 3 bases; bases outside gene matches: 10. The CDR3 DNA is TGTGCCAGCAGGGGCGGTCCGACAGGGGGCTACACTGAAGCTTTCTTT. Residues: CASRGGPTGGYTEAFF.

This chain connects TRBV27 to TRBJ2-5; 8 bases are shared with TRBD1. Germline assignment: CDR1 MNHEY and CDR2 SMNVEV (reference sequence). With V trimmed by 5 bases and J by 1 base, 6 bases remained unmatched. CDR3 size: 15 residues. The CDR3 loop is CASSPGTGSQETQYF. The CDR3 nucleotides are TGTGCCAGCAGTCCCGGGACAGGATCCCAAGAGACCCAGTACTTC.

The chain carries TRBV7-2 and TRBJ1-2, with 8 nucleotides matching TRBD1. The CDR3 extends over 13 amino acids. Germline CDR1 reads SGHTA; CDR2 reads FQGNSA. V shed 4 bases and J 8 bases; nucleotides not matched to a gene: 6. As DNA, the CDR3 is TGTGCCAGCAGCTCTCAGGGGGCGCAAGGCTACACCTTC. Its translation: CASSSQGAQGYTF.

The rearrangement joins TRBV6-6 to TRBJ2-7; the match to TRBD2 covers 9 bases. Trimming at V came to 0 bases and at J to 3 bases, leaving 6 bases not matched to a gene. The germline CDR1 and CDR2 sequences are MNHNY and SVGAGI (reference sequence). This CDR3 is 16 amino acids long. CDR3 sequence: CASSYSGASGNYEQYF. The CDR3 nucleotides are TGTGCCAGCAGTTACTCAGGGGCTAGCGGGAACTACGAGCAGTACTTC.

This chain connects TRBV19 to TRBJ2-7; 10 nucleotides line up with TRBD1. V lost 5 bases, J lost 3 bases, and 4 bases stayed unmatched. The CDR3 length is 14 residues. CDR1 and CDR2 (germline): LNHDA, SQIVND (reference sequence). The CDR3: CASSLGQGVYEQYF. CDR3 DNA: TGTGCCAGTAGTCTCGGACAGGGGGTCTACGAGCAGTACTTC.

The chain links TRBV19 to TRBJ1-4; D is uncertain. Germline lookup yields CDR1 LNHDA and CDR2 SQIVND (reference sequence). The CDR3 sequence is 15 residues long. Trimming stripped 7 bases from V and 6 bases from J, with 18 bases between. The chain's CDR3 is CASTSVLGRDEKLFF. The CDR3, as DNA: TGTGCCAGTACCTCAGTATTGGGGAGAGATGAAAAACTGTTTTTT. Looking up the rest from reference TRBV19 and TRBJ1-4 gives the full variable domain: DGGITQSPKYLFRKEGQNVTLSCEQNLNHDAMYWYRQDPGQGLRLIYYSQIVNDFQKGDIAEGYSVSREKKESFPLTVTSAQKNPTAFYLCASTSVLGRDEKLFFGSGTQLSVL.

The chain employs TRBV19 and TRBJ2-2, with a possible D match to TRBD2 (6 bases). The germline CDR1 and CDR2 sequences are LNHDA and SQIVND (reference sequence). Between the trimmed V and J ends, which lost 9 bases and 7 bases, there was a span of 15 bases. The CDR3 is made up of 13 amino acids. The CDR3 is CASAWGSGGELFF. The CDR3 DNA follows: TGTGCCAGCGCCTGGGGTAGCGGCGGGGAGCTGTTTTTT.

The V and J genes are TRBV23-1 and TRBJ1-2; D gene ambiguous. Being an ORF, TRBV23-1 has a function that is uncertain. CDR3 size: 15 residues. V was cut by 0 bases and J by 4 bases, with 12 bases left in between. The DNA for the CDR3 is TGCGCCAGCAGTCAATCGCCCGGGGAGGGCTATGGCTACACCTTC. Protein sequence: CASSQSPGEGYGYTF.

The chain recombines TRBV27 with TRBJ2-1, with D possibly being TRBD2 (6 bases). The CDR3 contains 12 residues. V lost 7 bases and J 9 bases, leaving 13 bases between the germline ends. Germline assignment: CDR1 MNHEY and CDR2 SMNVEV (reference sequence). CDR3 amino acids: CASTSSAGEQFF. DNA for the CDR3: TGTGCCAGCACCTCTTCAGCGGGTGAGCAGTTCTTC.

This clone was observed a single time. V gene TRBV19 combines with J gene TRBJ2-5; TRBD1 agrees at 9 bases. Germline loops: CDR1 LNHDA, CDR2 SQIVND (reference sequence). V was clipped by 4 bases and J by 5 bases; unmatched bases: 11. There are 16 residues in the CDR3. The CDR3 sequence is CASSNLQGAEGETQYF. In nucleotides, the CDR3 is TGTGCCAGTAGTAATTTACAGGGGGCTGAGGGGGAGACCCAGTACTTC.

V gene TRBV12-5 combines with J gene TRBJ1-5; a possible D gene is TRBD1 (6 bases). The V gene lost 7 bases and the J gene lost 5 bases, with 21 bases spanning the gap. From germline, CDR1 is LGHNT and CDR2 FRNRAP. The CDR3 totals 16 residues. As DNA, the CDR3 is TGTGCTAGTGCCCTTTCTACCGGGGCAGGGGATCAGCCCCAGCATTTT. As protein: CASALSTGAGDQPQHF.

The rearrangement joins TRBV28 to TRBJ1-1; TRBD1 might be the D (6 bases). This CDR3 is 15 amino acids long. Trimming pared 5 bases from V and 0 bases from J, leaving 13 bases between. Germline values: CDR1 MDHEN, CDR2 SYDVKM. The CDR3 DNA follows: TGTGCCAGCAGTCACAGGGCCCCCATGAACACTGAAGCTTTCTTT. Translation gives CASSHRAPMNTEAFF.

This rearrangement joins TRBV19 to TRBJ1-1; D is undetermined. V was shortened by 7 bases and J by 4 bases, with 13 bases between the two germline ends. Germline V CDR1 and CDR2: LNHDA, SQIVND (reference sequence). The CDR3 consists of 13 residues. The CDR3 spells CASNPGFGTEAFF. For the CDR3, the DNA is TGTGCCAGTAACCCGGGATTCGGCACTGAAGCTTTCTTT.

V gene TRBV28 combines with J gene TRBJ1-2, with D possibly matching TRBD1 (5 bases). In germline, CDR1 is MDHEN, CDR2 SYDVKM. The length of the CDR3 is 14 residues. Trimming left V 5 bases short and J 6 bases short, with 16 bases between. The CDR3 DNA follows: TGTGCCAGCAGTCCTTCGGGACTTTTTAATGGCTACACCTTC. Translating it yields CASSPSGLFNGYTF.

The V and J genes are TRBV13 and TRBJ2-7, with 15 bases fitting TRBD2. CDR1 and CDR2 (germline): PRHDT, FYEKMQ (reference sequence). The CDR3 length is 15 residues. The trim removed 5 bases at V and 4 bases at J, leaving 3 bases unmatched. The CDR3 sequence is CASSPGTSGRYEQYF. The CDR3 bases are TGTGCCAGCAGCCCCGGGACTAGCGGGAGGTACGAGCAGTACTTC.

The chain carries TRBV27 and TRBJ1-5; D ambiguous. Germline V gene sequence: CDR1 MNHEY, CDR2 SMNVEV (reference sequence). This CDR3 spans 12 amino acids. The germline V and J ends were trimmed by 7 bases and 2 bases, with 6 bases remaining between them. The chain's CDR3 is CASKRGNQPQHF. The CDR3 DNA sequence: TGTGCCAGCAAGCGGGGCAATCAGCCCCAGCATTTT.

This chain connects TRBV30 to TRBJ1-1, with D tentatively TRBD1 (6 bases). Trimming left V 1 base short and J 5 bases short, with 17 bases between. The CDR3 runs 15 residues. CDR1 is GTSNPN, CDR2 SVGIG, per germline (reference sequence). This CDR3 reads CAWSEPNRVGTEAFF. For the CDR3, the DNA is TGTGCCTGGAGTGAACCCAACAGGGTGGGTACTGAAGCTTTCTTT. Looking up the rest from reference TRBV30 and TRBJ1-1 gives the full variable domain: SQTIHQWPATLVQPVGSPLSLECTVEGTSNPNLYWYRQAAGRGLQLLFYSVGIGQISSEVPQNLSASRPQDRQFILSSKKLLLSDSGFYLCAWSEPNRVGTEAFFGQGTRLTVV.

The chain couples TRBV9 to TRBJ2-3, with TRBD1 matching 8 bases. Germline CDR1 and CDR2: SGDLS and YYNGEE. The CDR3 extends over 14 amino acids. Unmatched junction bases numbered 6, after V lost 4 bases and J lost 5 bases. The CDR3 nucleotides read TGTGCCAGCAGCTACGTGACAGGGGAAGATACGCAGTATTTT. Amino acid sequence: CASSYVTGEDTQYF.

This chain links TRBV27 with TRBJ1-4; 7 bases map to TRBD1. V dropped 4 bases and J dropped 7; count of bases not matched to a gene: 9. Germline lookup yields CDR1 MNHEY and CDR2 SMNVEV (reference sequence). The CDR3 has 15 residues. In DNA form, the CDR3 reads TGTGCCAGCAGTTCCTCGACAGGGTGGGGTGAAAAACTGTTTTTT. Translation: CASSSSTGWGEKLFF.

The chain has TRBV18 and TRBJ1-3; D is perhaps TRBD1 (6 bases). Germline V gene lookup returns CDR1 KGHSH and CDR2 LQKENI. The V end lost 4 bases, the J end lost 4 bases, and 20 bases lay between the germline ends. The CDR3 has 17 residues. CDR3 nucleotide sequence: TGTGCCAGCTCACACGCCGGGACACAAAAAAGAGGAAACACCATATATTTT. This sequence encodes CASSHAGTQKRGNTIYF.

V and J are TRBV7-3 and TRBJ1-1; D uncertain. The V end was cut by 4 bases, the J end by 5 bases, with 14 bases between. Germline-derived CDR1 and CDR2 are SGHTA and FQGTGA. The length of the CDR3 is 14 residues. CDR3 protein: CASSSMREGTEAFF. For the CDR3, the DNA is TGTGCCAGCAGCTCGATGCGGGAAGGGACTGAAGCTTTCTTT.

This chain links TRBV7-9 with TRBJ1-2, with no clear D. This CDR3 region has 13 residues. Germline loops: CDR1 SEHNR, CDR2 FQNEAQ (reference sequence). Trimming pared 1 base from V and 4 bases from J, leaving 7 bases between. The CDR3 spells CASSLGEVYGYTF. In DNA, the CDR3 is TGTGCCAGCAGCTTAGGGGAGGTCTATGGCTACACCTTC.